A single sample is the source of the 31 T cell receptor beta chains below, sequenced in a study of blood T cells in healthy people across ages. Then a second PCR, running roughly 7 to 11 cycles, was carried out with a sample-barcoded 5' primer and a J-beta primer mix. TCRdb independently ran MiXCR on the 5' RACE reads; one entry per CDR3 protein. The sample lists 850,000 to 1,100,000 distinct CDR3 sequences, under 40% occurring once. Sequenced: blood. The receptor set was obtained from a man aged 18 to 30 in good health.

This clonotype was recorded at least ten times. This chain joins TRBV29-1 and TRBJ2-1; tentative D call: TRBD1 (6 bases). Germline V gives CDR1 SQVTM, CDR2 ANQGSEA. The CDR3 is 13 residues long. V lost 6 bases to trimming and J lost 2 bases, with 11 bases between them. The CDR3 DNA reads as TGCAGCGTGCAAGGGGGAACCTACAATGAGCAGTTCTTC. Translating it yields CSVQGGTYNEQFF.

This rearrangement joins TRBV28 to TRBJ2-3; a weak D match, TRBD2 (5 bases). The CDR3 runs 14 residues. V lost 6 bases to trimming and J lost 2 bases, with 12 bases between them. Per germline, CDR1 MDHEN and CDR2 SYDVKM. The CDR3 nucleotides read TGTGCCAGCAGGCGGACTGGTTACACAGATACGCAGTATTTT. This encodes CASRRTGYTDTQYF.

This sequence joins TRBV20-1 and TRBJ1-1, with no clear D. Germline CDR1 is DFQATT and CDR2 is SNEGSKA (reference sequence). Trimming took off 1 base at V and 0 bases at J, with 12 bases between the two ends. The CDR3 is made up of 15 amino acids. This CDR3 reads CSARVSQVMNTEAFF. CDR3 bases: TGCAGTGCTAGAGTTAGTCAGGTCATGAACACTGAAGCTTTCTTT.

The chain has TRBV3-1 and TRBJ1-6, with a tentative D call TRBD1 (6 bases). Germline assignment: CDR1 LGHDT and CDR2 YNNKEL (reference sequence). The CDR3 is 16 amino acids. The V end lost 2 bases, the J end lost 7 bases, and 15 bases lay between the germline ends. The CDR3 DNA reads TGTGCCAGCAGCCAACCTCCGGGGGGCGCGAATTCACCCCTCCACTTT. Protein: CASSQPPGGANSPLHF.

The sample holds many counts of this clonotype. V usage is TRBV12-3 or TRBV12-4 and J usage is TRBJ2-7, with D uncertain. V shed 3 bases and J shed 2 bases, with 8 bases lying between them. CDR3 length equals 13 residues. DNA for the CDR3: TGTGCCAGCAGTTTGGCTGGACCCTACGAGCAGTACTTC. Translation gives CASSLAGPYEQYF.

The chain links TRBV20-1 to TRBJ2-3; 8 bases fit TRBD2. After removal of 2 bases from V and 2 bases from J, the junction contained 6 bases not matched to a gene. Per the germline V gene, CDR1 is DFQATT and CDR2 is SNEGSKA (reference sequence). The CDR3 consists of 15 residues. CDR3 nucleotides: TGCAGTGCTAGATCACGGACTAGCCCCACAGATACGCAGTATTTT. This sequence encodes CSARSRTSPTDTQYF.

The chain links TRBV4-2 to TRBJ1-1; D is unresolved. The germline gives CDR1 LGHNA, CDR2 YNFKEQ. The V gene lost 7 bases and the J gene lost 1 base, with 10 bases spanning the gap. This CDR3 has 13 residues. The CDR3 loop reads CASTGSPNTEAFF. In DNA, the CDR3 is TGTGCCAGCACGGGCAGCCCGAACACTGAAGCTTTCTTT.

CDR3 coding DNA: TGTGCCAGCAGCCTCAAGGGGTACAATGAGCAGTACTTC. Its protein is CASSLKGYNEQYF. The chain joins TRBV9 to TRBJ2-1, with D tentatively TRBD1 (5 bases). The assigned J gene may be wrong: the sequence end matches TRBJ2-7 better. Germline V gene sequence: CDR1 SGDLS, CDR2 YYNGEE. The CDR3 has 13 residues.

J is TRBJ2-1 and V is TRBV6-1, with 7 bases that match TRBD2. This CDR3 region has 17 residues. Germline values: CDR1 MNHNS, CDR2 SASEGT. V gave up 5 bases and J gave up 0 bases; unmatched junction bases: 10. The DNA of the CDR3 is TGTGCCAGCAGTAATCGCCGGCGCGGGAGCTCCTACAATGAGCAGTTCTTC. Protein sequence: CASSNRRRGSSYNEQFF.

This clonotype was seen a handful of times. CDR3 sequence (DNA): TGTGCCACCAGTGACCACACCCGCTGGCGAAGCTCCTACAATGAGCAGTTCTTC. Amino acid sequence: CATSDHTRWRSSYNEQFF. This chain connects TRBV24-1 to TRBJ2-1; D is uncertain. The CDR3 totals 18 residues. Germline V gives CDR1 KGHDR, CDR2 SFDVKD. V lost 4 bases, J lost 0 bases, and 18 bases lay in between.

This chain joins TRBV10-3 and TRBJ2-3; TRBD1 is a possible D gene (6 bases). Germline CDR1 is ENHRY and CDR2 is SYGVKD. The CDR3 sequence is 15 residues long. Trimming took off 5 bases at V and 3 bases at J, with 15 bases between the two ends. The CDR3 region is CAISQEPRGTDTQYF. The CDR3 DNA follows: TGTGCCATCAGTCAAGAACCTAGGGGGACAGATACGCAGTATTTT.

V and J are TRBV7-9 and TRBJ1-2; 7 bases line up with TRBD1. The CDR3 runs 15 residues. Germline values: CDR1 SEHNR, CDR2 FQNEAQ (reference sequence). V was pared by 5 bases and J by 4 bases, with 10 bases of the junction left unmatched. CDR3 nucleotides: TGTGCCAGCAGCCCTCAGGGGGTCAGGCGCTATGGCTACACCTTC. Amino acid sequence: CASSPQGVRRYGYTF.

This clonotype has a count of ten or more. The J gene is TRBJ1-1, the V gene TRBV6-6, with 7 bases fitting TRBD1. CDR1 MNHNY and CDR2 SVGAGI come from the germline V gene (reference sequence). This CDR3 region has 15 residues. V dropped 4 bases and J dropped 4; count of bases not matched to a gene: 9. The CDR3: CASSWDRSGGTEAFF. DNA of the CDR3: TGTGCCAGCAGTTGGGATCGATCAGGGGGCACTGAAGCTTTCTTT.

This clonotype was detected only a few times. This chain connects TRBV7-2 to TRBJ1-2; D is uncertain. CDR1 SGHTA and CDR2 FQGNSA come from the germline V gene. Trimming removed 1 base from V and 4 bases from J, with 7 bases in between. The CDR3 consists of 13 residues. CDR3 nucleotides: TGTGCCAGCAGCTTAGAGGCTACCTATGGCTACACCTTC. It yields the protein CASSLEATYGYTF.

This clonotype was picked up one time. This chain links TRBV20-1 with TRBJ2-1; 8 positions agree with TRBD2. J gave up 4 bases and V 6 bases, and 11 bases lay outside the gene matches. This CDR3 is built from 15 residues. CDR1 is DFQATT and CDR2 is SNEGSKA in the germline V gene (reference sequence). DNA for the CDR3: TGCAGTGCCGACTCACGCGCGGGGGGTTACAATGAGCAGTTCTTC. Residues: CSADSRAGGYNEQFF.

This clonotype was counted only a few times. The chain links TRBV7-9 to TRBJ2-7; tentatively, D is TRBD1 (6 bases). Germline lookup yields CDR1 SEHNR and CDR2 FQNEAQ (reference sequence). The CDR3 spans 14 residues. The V end lost 3 bases, the J end lost 5 bases, and 14 bases lay between the germline ends. CDR3 residues: CASSLTGYLDEQYF. The CDR3 region has the DNA TGTGCCAGCAGCTTGACAGGCTATTTGGACGAGCAGTACTTC.

The V gene is TRBV15, the J gene TRBJ1-4, with 7 bases that match TRBD1. The CDR3 runs to 15 residues. Germline trimming cut 5 bases from V and 9 bases from J; bases unmatched to any gene: 12. Per the germline V gene, CDR1 is LNHNV and CDR2 is YYDKDF (reference sequence). CDR3 region: CATSYRQGPEQKLFF. CDR3 DNA: TGTGCCACCAGCTACCGACAGGGCCCGGAACAAAAACTGTTTTTT.

In this sample, this clonotype turned up a few times. The rearrangement uses TRBV11-1 and TRBJ2-1; 12 bases map to TRBD2. Germline V CDR1 and CDR2: SGHAT, FQDESV (reference sequence). The J segment lost 4 bases and the V segment lost 5 bases, leaving 3 bases of the junction unmatched. The CDR3 runs 15 residues. The CDR3 region is CASSRTSGVYNEQFF. The CDR3 DNA reads TGTGCCAGCAGCCGGACTAGCGGGGTATACAATGAGCAGTTCTTC.

Points on this clonotype: The junction differs from germline at one of its ends, possibly a read error. The V call is TRBV7-9, the J call TRBJ1-1, with 7 bases identical to TRBD1. The CDR3 has 16 amino acids. Looked up from germline, CDR1 is SEHNR and CDR2 is FQNEAQ (reference sequence). CDR3 coding DNA: TGTGTCAGCAGCTTTGGGCCAGGGGGGGAGAACACTGAAGCTTTCTTT. The encoded protein is CVSSFGPGGENTEAFF.

The chain has TRBV27 and TRBJ2-5; 8 positions agree with TRBD1. After removal of 10 bases from V and 4 bases from J, the junction contained 14 bases not matched to a gene. The CDR3 covers 15 residues. The germline V gene has CDR1 MNHEY and CDR2 SMNVEV (reference sequence). CDR3 coding DNA: TGTGCCACGAGCGGACAGGGAGGCGCAATAGAGACCCAGTACTTC. Amino acid sequence: CATSGQGGAIETQYF.

This clonotype was observed a few times. V usage is TRBV20-1 and J usage is TRBJ1-2; no firm D call. V was cut by 3 bases and J by 6 bases, with 14 bases left in between. The germline V gene has CDR1 DFQATT and CDR2 SNEGSKA (reference sequence). CDR3 size: 13 residues. The CDR3: CSASSGFDDGYTF. DNA for the CDR3: TGCAGTGCTAGCTCGGGGTTTGATGATGGCTACACCTTC.

The chain carries TRBV18 and TRBJ1-2, with D perhaps TRBD1 (5 bases). This CDR3 region has 13 residues. Trimming cost V 7 bases and J 7 bases, with 16 bases left between them. Germline V gives CDR1 KGHSH, CDR2 LQKENI. The chain's CDR3 is CASFSGTRGGYTF. The CDR3 DNA reads TGTGCCAGCTTCTCCGGGACTCGGGGTGGCTACACCTTC.

The genes are TRBV28 and TRBJ1-2, with 8 bases identical to TRBD1. Trimming took 7 bases from V and 7 from J; bases not matched to a gene: 11. Germline loops: CDR1 MDHEN, CDR2 SYDVKM. The CDR3 spans 14 residues. CDR3 bases: TGTGCCAGCACTCCCGTGGACAGGGCGGGTGGCTACACCTTC. Translated: CASTPVDRAGGYTF.

Only a few counts were recorded for this clonotype. The rearrangement uses TRBV6-5 and TRBJ1-2, with unresolved D. CDR3 size: 14 residues. The V gene's germline CDR1 is MNHEY and CDR2 SVGAGI. Trimming left V 6 bases short and J 3 bases short, with 14 bases between. The CDR3 sequence is CASSTQGGHYGYTF. DNA for the CDR3: TGTGCCAGCAGCACGCAAGGAGGGCACTATGGCTACACCTTC.

The chain has TRBV7-9 and TRBJ2-1; D gene unclear. Trimming removed 2 bases from V and 5 bases from J, with 16 bases in between. Germline-derived CDR1 and CDR2 are SEHNR and FQNEAQ (reference sequence). CDR3 length equals 16 residues. CDR3 sequence: CASSLRWQEGDNEQFF. The CDR3, as DNA: TGTGCCAGCAGCTTACGTTGGCAGGAAGGAGACAATGAGCAGTTCTTC.

This chain connects TRBV4-1 to TRBJ1-2, with D possibly matching TRBD1 (6 bases). The CDR3 covers 14 residues. Germline V gene lookup returns CDR1 MGHRA and CDR2 YSYEKL. The V end lost 2 bases, the J end lost 2 bases, and 9 bases lay between the germline ends. CDR3 in amino acids: CASSQKDRNYGYTF. The CDR3, as DNA: TGCGCCAGCAGCCAAAAAGACAGGAACTATGGCTACACCTTC.

V is TRBV2 and J is TRBJ2-3; the D gene could be TRBD1 or TRBD2 (6 bases each). Trimming removed 4 bases from V and 0 bases from J, with 17 bases in between. Germline V lookup: CDR1 SNHLY, CDR2 FYNNEI. The CDR3 runs 17 residues. CDR3 loop: CASSVDGGSGSTDTQYF. In nucleotides, the CDR3 is TGTGCCAGCAGTGTGGACGGGGGCTCGGGAAGCACAGATACGCAGTATTTT.

This clonotype was counted only a few times. This chain joins TRBV6-5 and TRBJ2-1; 10 bases align to TRBD1. With V trimmed by 6 bases and J by 9 bases, 5 bases remained unmatched. The CDR3 length is 13 residues. Germline-derived CDR1 and CDR2 are MNHEY and SVGAGI. CDR3: CASSPGDRGEQFF. CDR3 in DNA: TGTGCCAGCAGCCCCGGGGACAGGGGTGAGCAGTTCTTC.

This clonotype was seen just once. The rearrangement links TRBV7-6 to TRBJ1-2; 8 bases map to TRBD1. The CDR3 is made up of 14 amino acids. CDR1 is SGHVS, CDR2 FNYEAQ, per germline. V trimming: 5 bases; J trimming: 6 bases; junction bases outside the gene matches: 8. CDR3 coding DNA: TGTGCCAGCAGCACATCGGACAGGGTTGATGGCTACACCTTC. Translated, it gives CASSTSDRVDGYTF.

J is TRBJ1-3 and V is TRBV4-3; no firm D call. The CDR3 runs 15 residues. V was clipped by 1 base and J by 2 bases, with 9 bases between them. Per germline, CDR1 LGHNA and CDR2 YSLEER. Written as DNA, the CDR3 is TGCGCCAGCAGCCAAGGGAAGGGTCCTGGAAACACCATATATTTT. Translated: CASSQGKGPGNTIYF.

The chain joins TRBV3-1 to TRBJ2-3; D may match TRBD1 or TRBD2 (7 bases each). V lost 2 bases, J lost 6 bases, and 12 bases lay in between. The germline CDR1 and CDR2 sequences are LGHDT and YNNKEL (reference sequence). This CDR3 comprises 14 residues. CDR3 DNA sequence: TGTGCCAGCAGCCAAAATCAGGGGGGGGATACGCAGTATTTT. Its protein product is CASSQNQGGDTQYF.